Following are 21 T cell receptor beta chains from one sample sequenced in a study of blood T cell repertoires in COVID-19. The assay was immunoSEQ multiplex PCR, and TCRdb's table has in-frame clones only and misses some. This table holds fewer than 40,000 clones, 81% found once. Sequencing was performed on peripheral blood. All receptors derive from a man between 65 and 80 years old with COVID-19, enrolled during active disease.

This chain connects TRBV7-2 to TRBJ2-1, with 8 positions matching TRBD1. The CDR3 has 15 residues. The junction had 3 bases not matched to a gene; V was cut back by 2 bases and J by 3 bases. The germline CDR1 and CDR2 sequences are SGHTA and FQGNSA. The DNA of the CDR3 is TGTGCCAGCAGCTTAATGACAGGGGACTACAATGAGCAGTTCTTC. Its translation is CASSLMTGDYNEQFF.

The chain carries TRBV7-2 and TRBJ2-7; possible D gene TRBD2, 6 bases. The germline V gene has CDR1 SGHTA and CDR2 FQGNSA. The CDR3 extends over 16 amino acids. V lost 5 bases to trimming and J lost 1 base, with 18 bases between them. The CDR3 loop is CASSPKGGSRSYEQYF. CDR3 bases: TGTGCCAGCAGCCCAAAAGGAGGGAGTCGGTCCTACGAGCAGTACTTC.

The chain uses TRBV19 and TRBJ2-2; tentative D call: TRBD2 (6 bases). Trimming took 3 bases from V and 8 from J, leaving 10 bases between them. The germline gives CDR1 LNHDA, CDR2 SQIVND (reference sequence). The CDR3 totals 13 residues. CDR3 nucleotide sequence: TGTGCCAGTAGTATCATGGCGGGAGGGGAGCTGTTTTTT. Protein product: CASSIMAGGELFF.

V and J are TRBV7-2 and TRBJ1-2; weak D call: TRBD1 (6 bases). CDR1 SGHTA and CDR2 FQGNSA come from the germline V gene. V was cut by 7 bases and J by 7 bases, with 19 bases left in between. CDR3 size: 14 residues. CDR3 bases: TGTGCCAGCAACCCAGCACGGGGGGCGGGTGGCTACACCTTC. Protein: CASNPARGAGGYTF.

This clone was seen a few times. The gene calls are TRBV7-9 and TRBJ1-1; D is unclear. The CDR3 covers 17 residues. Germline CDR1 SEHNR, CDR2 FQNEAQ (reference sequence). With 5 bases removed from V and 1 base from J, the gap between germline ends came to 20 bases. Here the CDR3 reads CASSPRRVISGNTEAFF. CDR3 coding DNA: TGTGCCAGCAGCCCAAGGCGGGTCATTTCGGGGAACACTGAAGCTTTCTTT.

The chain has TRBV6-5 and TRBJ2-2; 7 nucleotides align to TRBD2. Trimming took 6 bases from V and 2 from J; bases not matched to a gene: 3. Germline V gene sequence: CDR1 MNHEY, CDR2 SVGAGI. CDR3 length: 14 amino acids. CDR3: CASSTGGNTGELFF. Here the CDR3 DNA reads TGTGCCAGCAGCACGGGGGGAAACACCGGGGAGCTGTTTTTT.

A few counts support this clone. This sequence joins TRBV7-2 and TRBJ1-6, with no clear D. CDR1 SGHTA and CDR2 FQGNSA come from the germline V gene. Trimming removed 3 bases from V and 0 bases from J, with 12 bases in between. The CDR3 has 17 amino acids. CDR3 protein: CASSLTWGDSYNSPLHF. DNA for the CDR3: TGTGCCAGCAGCTTGACGTGGGGAGACTCCTATAATTCACCCCTCCACTTT.

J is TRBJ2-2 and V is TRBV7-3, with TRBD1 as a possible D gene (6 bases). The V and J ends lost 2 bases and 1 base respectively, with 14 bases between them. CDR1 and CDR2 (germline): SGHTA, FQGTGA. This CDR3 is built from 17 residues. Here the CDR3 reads CASSLGMGRGNTGELFF. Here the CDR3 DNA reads TGTGCCAGCAGCTTAGGAATGGGCAGGGGGAACACCGGGGAGCTGTTTTTT.

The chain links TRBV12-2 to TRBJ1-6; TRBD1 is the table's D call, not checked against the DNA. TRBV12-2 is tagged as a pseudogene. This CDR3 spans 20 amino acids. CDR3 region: CASRTTPQTGISSYNSPLHF. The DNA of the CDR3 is TGTGCAAGTCGCACTACCCCGCAGACAGGAATAAGCTCCTATAATTCACCCCTCCACTTT.

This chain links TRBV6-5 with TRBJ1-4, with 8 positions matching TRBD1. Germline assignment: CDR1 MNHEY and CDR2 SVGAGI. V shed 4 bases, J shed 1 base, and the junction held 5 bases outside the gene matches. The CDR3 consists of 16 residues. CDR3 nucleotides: TGTGCCAGCAGTTTCGACGGACAGGGAACTAATGAAAAACTGTTTTTT. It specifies CASSFDGQGTNEKLFF.

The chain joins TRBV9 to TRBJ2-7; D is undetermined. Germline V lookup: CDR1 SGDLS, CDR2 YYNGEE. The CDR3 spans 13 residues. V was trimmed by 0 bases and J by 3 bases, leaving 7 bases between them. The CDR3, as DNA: TGTGCCAGCAGCGTAGGACATCTCTACGAGCAGTACTTC. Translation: CASSVGHLYEQYF. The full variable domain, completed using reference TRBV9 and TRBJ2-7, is DSGVTQTPKHLITATGQRVTLRCSPRSGDLSVYWYQQSLDQGLQFLIQYYNGEERAKGNILERFSAQQFPDLHSELNLSSLELGDSALYFCASSVGHLYEQYFGPGTRLTVT.

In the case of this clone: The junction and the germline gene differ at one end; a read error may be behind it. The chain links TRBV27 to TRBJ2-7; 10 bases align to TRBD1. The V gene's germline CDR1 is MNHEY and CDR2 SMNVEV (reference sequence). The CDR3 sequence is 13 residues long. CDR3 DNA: TGTGCCAGCAGTTCAACCGGGACAGGGGCTTGGCACTTC. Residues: CASSSTGTGAWHF.

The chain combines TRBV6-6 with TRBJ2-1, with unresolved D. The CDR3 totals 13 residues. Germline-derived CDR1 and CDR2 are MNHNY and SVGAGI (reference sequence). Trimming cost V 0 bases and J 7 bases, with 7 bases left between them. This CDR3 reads CASSYSTENEQFF. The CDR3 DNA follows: TGTGCCAGCAGTTACTCTACCGAGAATGAGCAGTTCTTC.

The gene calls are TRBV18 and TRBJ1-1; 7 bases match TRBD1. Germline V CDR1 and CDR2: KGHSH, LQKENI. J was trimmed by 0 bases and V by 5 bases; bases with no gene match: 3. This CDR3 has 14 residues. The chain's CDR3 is CASSWGQLNTEAFF. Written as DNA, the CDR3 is TGTGCCAGCTCATGGGGACAGCTGAACACTGAAGCTTTCTTT.

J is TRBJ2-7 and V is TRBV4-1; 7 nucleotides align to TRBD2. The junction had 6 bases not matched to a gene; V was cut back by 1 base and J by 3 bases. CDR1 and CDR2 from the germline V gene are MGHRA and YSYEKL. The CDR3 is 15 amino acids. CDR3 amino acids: CASSQGSGAGYEQYF. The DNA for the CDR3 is TGCGCCAGCAGCCAAGGAAGCGGGGCAGGCTACGAGCAGTACTTC.

CDR3 sequence: CASSLVGQTNTGELFF. Written as DNA, the CDR3 is TGTGCCAGCAGTTTGGTCGGACAAACGAACACCGGGGAGCTGTTTTTT. The chain recombines TRBV6-2 or TRBV6-3 with TRBJ2-2; D possibly corresponds to TRBD1 (5 bases). The V and J ends lost 4 bases and 0 bases respectively, with 12 bases between them. The CDR3 has 16 amino acids. The germline V gene encodes CDR1 MNHEY and CDR2 SVGEGT.

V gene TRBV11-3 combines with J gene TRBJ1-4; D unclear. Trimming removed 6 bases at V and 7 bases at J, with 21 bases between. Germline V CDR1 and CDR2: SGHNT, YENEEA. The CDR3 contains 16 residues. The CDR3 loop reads CASSYVKARAGEKLFF. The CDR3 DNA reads TGTGCCAGCAGTTACGTGAAGGCCCGAGCGGGTGAAAAACTGTTTTTT.

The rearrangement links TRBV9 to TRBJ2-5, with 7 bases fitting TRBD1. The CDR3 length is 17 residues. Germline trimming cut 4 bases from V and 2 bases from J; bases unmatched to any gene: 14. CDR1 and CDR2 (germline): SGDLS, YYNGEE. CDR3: CASSTRPRQGGQETQYF. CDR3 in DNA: TGTGCCAGCAGCACGCGCCCCAGACAGGGTGGTCAAGAGACCCAGTACTTC.

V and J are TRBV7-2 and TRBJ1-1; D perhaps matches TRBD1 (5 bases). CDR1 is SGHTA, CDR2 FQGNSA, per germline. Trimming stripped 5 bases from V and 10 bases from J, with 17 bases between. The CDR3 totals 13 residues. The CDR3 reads CASSIPRVYRAFF. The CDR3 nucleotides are TGTGCCAGCAGCATACCCAGGGTATATCGAGCTTTCTTT.

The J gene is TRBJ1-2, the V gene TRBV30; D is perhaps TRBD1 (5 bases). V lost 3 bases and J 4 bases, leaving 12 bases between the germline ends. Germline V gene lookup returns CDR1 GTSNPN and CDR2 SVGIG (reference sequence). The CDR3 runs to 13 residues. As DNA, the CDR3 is TGTGCCTGGAGGGTTGGGGCCTCCTATGGCTACACCTTC. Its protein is CAWRVGASYGYTF.

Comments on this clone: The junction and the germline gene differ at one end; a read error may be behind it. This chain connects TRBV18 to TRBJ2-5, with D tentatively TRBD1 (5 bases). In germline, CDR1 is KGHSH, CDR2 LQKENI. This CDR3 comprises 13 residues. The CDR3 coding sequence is TGTGCCAGCTCGCCACGACAGCAAGAGACCCAGTACTTC. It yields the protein CASSPRQQETQYF.